The 32 T cell receptor beta chains listed next were all sequenced from one sample in a study of blood T cells in healthy people across ages. Primers used in a second PCR of roughly 6 to 12 cycles were a sample-barcoded 5' primer and a J-beta primer mix. TCRdb ran MiXCR on the 5' RACE reads and lists one entry per CDR3 protein. The sample records around 800,000 distinct CDR3 sequences, roughly 26% being singletons. The data were also submitted as part of a second study, on T cells of mothers and their children.

Sequenced sample: blood. These receptors originate from a boy aged 5-17 years in good health.

The V gene is TRBV12-3 or TRBV12-4, the J gene TRBJ2-3; D remains ambiguous. The V and J ends lost 3 bases and 4 bases respectively, with 14 bases between them. CDR3 length: 15 residues. The CDR3 loop reads CASSFFSSQADTQYF. The CDR3 bases are TGTGCCAGCAGTTTCTTTAGCTCCCAGGCAGATACGCAGTATTTT.

The sample holds many counts of this clonotype. The CDR3 sequence is CSAWTGGDNYGYTF. CDR3 bases: TGCAGTGCTTGGACAGGGGGCGATAACTATGGCTACACCTTC. J is TRBJ1-2 and V is TRBV20-1; TRBD1 aligns across 11 bases. The CDR3 length is 14 residues. CDR1 DFQATT and CDR2 SNEGSKA come from the germline V gene (reference sequence). J lost 1 base, V lost 5 bases, and 3 bases had no gene match.

The V call is TRBV7-2, the J call TRBJ1-2; the D gene is possibly TRBD1 (6 bases). The V gene's germline CDR1 is SGHTA and CDR2 FQGNSA. Trimming removed 1 base from V and 8 bases from J, with 17 bases in between. The CDR3 is 15 residues long. Written as DNA, the CDR3 is TGTGCCAGCAGCTTAGGGCAGGGGCCGCGGAGGGGCTACACCTTC. Protein: CASSLGQGPRRGYTF.

There are a few counts of this clonotype. The genes are TRBV4-1 and TRBJ2-5; unclear D gene. The V end was cut by 0 bases, the J end by 1 base, with 9 bases between. This CDR3 is built from 15 residues. Germline CDR1 reads MGHRA; CDR2 reads YSYEKL. CDR3 in DNA: TGCGCCAGCAGCCAAGATCAGCAGGCCCAAGAGACCCAGTACTTC. Protein product: CASSQDQQAQETQYF.

This clonotype was counted between two and nine times. V and J are TRBV7-2 and TRBJ1-2; 8 nucleotides line up with TRBD1. CDR1 is SGHTA, CDR2 FQGNSA, per germline. The CDR3 contains 18 residues. Losses at the gene ends were 5 bases for V and 3 bases for J; bases not matched to a gene: 17. DNA for the CDR3: TGTGCCAGCAGCCCTGTCAGGGGGCGAAACCAACGGTACTATGGCTACACCTTC. Its protein product is CASSPVRGRNQRYYGYTF.

This clonotype has just a few counts. The DNA of the CDR3 is TGTGCCAGCGGATTTGTAGGGACAGGGGTGGATCAGCCCCAGCATTTT. Protein: CASGFVGTGVDQPQHF. V is TRBV28 and J is TRBJ1-5, with 10 nucleotides matching TRBD1. This CDR3 is built from 16 residues. CDR1 is MDHEN, CDR2 SYDVKM, per germline. The V gene end was trimmed by 8 bases and the J gene end by 5 bases; junction bases not matched to a gene: 12.

V is TRBV13 and J is TRBJ2-5; 12 positions agree with TRBD2. Germline values: CDR1 PRHDT, CDR2 FYEKMQ (reference sequence). This CDR3 spans 18 amino acids. V trimming: 5 bases; J trimming: 4 bases; junction bases outside the gene matches: 14. This chain's CDR3 is CASSPRPQGLAGLETQYF. The CDR3 DNA is TGTGCCAGCAGCCCTCGACCCCAAGGACTAGCGGGACTAGAGACCCAGTACTTC.

The J gene is TRBJ2-3, the V gene TRBV4-2; D is unclear. Germline V gives CDR1 LGHNA, CDR2 YNFKEQ. The CDR3 spans 16 residues. Trimming removed 3 bases from V and 0 bases from J, with 13 bases in between. Here the CDR3 reads CASSHLGPSSTDTQYF. The CDR3 DNA follows: TGTGCCAGCAGCCACCTTGGTCCCTCTAGCACAGATACGCAGTATTTT.

This chain links TRBV12-3 or TRBV12-4 with TRBJ2-7; 9 bases agree with TRBD1. The J call may be mistaken, given a closer DNA end match to TRBJ2-1. CDR3 length: 13 residues. The CDR3 DNA reads as TGTGCCAGCAGTCCCGGGACAGGGCTTGAGCAGTTCTTC. This codes for CASSPGTGLEQFF.

This chain connects TRBV18 to TRBJ2-7, with no clear D. Trimming stripped 1 base from V and 5 bases from J, with 6 bases between. The CDR3 totals 12 residues. From germline, CDR1 is KGHSH and CDR2 LQKENI. The CDR3 nucleotides are TGTGCCAGCTCACCACAGCTGAACGAGCAGTACTTC. Protein sequence: CASSPQLNEQYF.

The CDR3 is CASSYSNGGETQYF. DNA of the CDR3: TGTGCCAGCAGTTACTCGAACGGCGGAGAGACCCAGTACTTC. The chain couples TRBV6-6 to TRBJ2-5; D is uncertain. Germline V gene lookup returns CDR1 MNHNY and CDR2 SVGAGI (reference sequence). V lost 0 bases and J 4 bases, leaving 9 bases between the germline ends. The CDR3 covers 14 residues.

This clonotype was observed a handful of times. The chain recombines TRBV3-1 with TRBJ1-6; D uncertain. The germline V gene encodes CDR1 LGHDT and CDR2 YNNKEL (reference sequence). Trimming removed 0 bases from V and 9 bases from J, with 9 bases in between. The CDR3 spans 14 residues. CDR3: CASSQEGTSSPLHF. In DNA, the CDR3 is TGTGCCAGCAGCCAAGAAGGTACAAGTTCACCCCTCCACTTT.

This chain connects TRBV6-1 to TRBJ1-4; 8 positions agree with TRBD1. The V segment lost 7 bases and the J segment 8 bases; nucleotides outside the gene matches: 15. The CDR3 extends over 16 amino acids. The germline V gene encodes CDR1 MNHNS and CDR2 SASEGT. The CDR3 here is CASKGLSGGVYEKLFF. The DNA of the CDR3 is TGTGCCAGCAAGGGCTTATCAGGGGGCGTATACGAAAAACTGTTTTTT.

This clonotype was observed a single time. This rearrangement joins TRBV20-1 to TRBJ2-5, with 7 bases fitting TRBD2. The CDR3 runs 13 residues. Germline V lookup: CDR1 DFQATT, CDR2 SNEGSKA (reference sequence). V lost 5 bases to trimming and J lost 1 base; unmatched junction nucleotides: 4. CDR3 sequence: CSAGGGFQETQYF. The CDR3 nucleotides are TGCAGTGCTGGGGGGGGGTTCCAAGAGACCCAGTACTTC.

The J gene is TRBJ2-1, the V gene TRBV4-1; maybe TRBD2 (7 bases). V lost 1 base, J lost 6 bases, and 10 bases lay in between. Per germline, CDR1 MGHRA and CDR2 YSYEKL. The CDR3 is made up of 14 amino acids. CDR3 amino acids: CASSQGAGANEQFF. Here the CDR3 DNA reads TGCGCCAGCAGCCAAGGGGCGGGGGCCAATGAGCAGTTCTTC.

At least ten counts were recorded for this clonotype. The CDR3 nucleotides read TGCAGTGCTAGAGAGCCGGGGAGGAGGGCCACCACCTACGAGCAGTACTTC. This codes for CSAREPGRRATTYEQYF. The rearrangement links TRBV20-1 to TRBJ2-7, with D tentatively TRBD2 (6 bases). Trimming stripped 0 bases from V and 2 bases from J, with 20 bases between. Germline V gene lookup returns CDR1 DFQATT and CDR2 SNEGSKA (reference sequence). The CDR3 runs 17 residues.

This clonotype was recorded many times. The rearrangement joins TRBV7-2 to TRBJ2-5; TRBD2 is a possible D gene (6 bases). V was cut by 4 bases and J by 4 bases, with 13 bases left in between. Germline CDR1 and CDR2: SGHTA and FQGNSA. This CDR3 contains 14 residues. CDR3 sequence: CASSSQGGRETQYF. The CDR3 bases are TGTGCCAGCAGCTCTCAGGGAGGCAGAGAGACCCAGTACTTC.

The chain couples TRBV30 to TRBJ2-5; D ambiguous. Between the trimmed V and J ends, which lost 0 bases and 5 bases, there was a span of 7 bases. Germline V CDR1 and CDR2: GTSNPN, SVGIG (reference sequence). This CDR3 is 12 amino acids long. CDR3 bases: TGTGCCTGGAGTGTCCGCAGGGAGACCCAGTACTTC. Protein: CAWSVRRETQYF.

This chain links TRBV18 with TRBJ2-1; 8 bases are a match to TRBD2. Germline-derived CDR1 and CDR2 are KGHSH and LQKENI. V was clipped by 3 bases and J by 3 bases; unmatched bases: 1. This CDR3 is built from 14 residues. The CDR3 loop reads CASSPRGDYNEQFF. The CDR3 DNA reads TGTGCCAGCTCACCGCGGGGGGACTACAATGAGCAGTTCTTC.

This clonotype was counted between two and nine times. This chain uses TRBV10-3 with TRBJ1-4; the match to TRBD1 covers 9 bases. The CDR3 runs to 15 residues. Losses at the gene ends were 5 bases for V and 7 bases for J; bases not matched to a gene: 8. Germline lookup yields CDR1 ENHRY and CDR2 SYGVKD. The CDR3 DNA reads TGTGCCATCAGTCCCGGGACAGGGTTGGGTGAAAAACTGTTTTTT. This codes for CAISPGTGLGEKLFF.

CDR3 in DNA: TGCGCCAGCAGCTTCTCACCTACCTACGAGCAGTACTTC. Translation gives CASSFSPTYEQYF. The chain uses TRBV5-1 and TRBJ2-7; no definite D call. CDR3 size: 13 residues. Germline-derived CDR1 and CDR2 are SGHRS and YFSETQ. V was cut by 2 bases and J by 2 bases, with 8 bases left in between. The whole variable domain, filled in from reference TRBV5-1 and TRBJ2-7, reads KAGVTQTPRYLIKTRGQQVTLSCSPISGHRSVSWYQQTPGQGLQFLFEYFSETQRNKGNFPGRFSGRQFSNSRSEMNVSTLELGDSALYLCASSFSPTYEQYFGPGTRLTVT.

The chain has TRBV6-1 and TRBJ2-7; D is perhaps TRBD1 or TRBD2 (7 bases each). CDR1 MNHNS and CDR2 SASEGT come from the germline V gene. The CDR3 loop spans 16 amino acids. Between the trimmed V and J ends, which lost 6 bases and 0 bases, there was a span of 18 bases. The DNA for the CDR3 is TGTGCCAGCAGACCCAGGGGGGGACAGAGCTCCTACGAGCAGTACTTC. Translation: CASRPRGGQSSYEQYF.

V gene TRBV5-1 combines with J gene TRBJ2-1, with D perhaps TRBD2 (5 bases). Germline V lookup: CDR1 SGHRS, CDR2 YFSETQ. The CDR3 length is 14 residues. Trimming pared 2 bases from V and 8 bases from J, leaving 14 bases between. CDR3 amino acids: CASSFIGVFDEQFF. The CDR3 DNA reads as TGCGCCAGCAGCTTTATCGGGGTTTTCGATGAGCAGTTCTTC.

This chain uses TRBV2 with TRBJ2-5; D is possibly TRBD2 (6 bases). The V and J ends lost 3 bases and 2 bases respectively, with 10 bases between them. CDR1 and CDR2 (germline): SNHLY, FYNNEI. The CDR3 runs 14 residues. In DNA form, the CDR3 reads TGTGCCAGCAGTGACCAGCGGGTGCAAGAGACCCAGTACTTC. Its protein product is CASSDQRVQETQYF.

This clonotype has only a few counts. J is TRBJ2-5 and V is TRBV5-1; perhaps TRBD1 as D (5 bases). CDR1 is SGHRS, CDR2 YFSETQ, per germline. V lost 4 bases, J lost 2 bases, and 12 bases lay in between. The CDR3 sequence is 14 residues long. In DNA form, the CDR3 reads TGCGCCAGCAGCACCCGGACACGACAAGAGACCCAGTACTTC. Translated, it gives CASSTRTRQETQYF.

This chain joins TRBV30 and TRBJ2-1; 9 positions match TRBD1. V was pared by 2 bases and J by 1 base, with 3 bases of the junction left unmatched. CDR1 is GTSNPN, CDR2 SVGIG, per germline (reference sequence). The length of the CDR3 is 15 residues. CDR3 sequence reads: CAWSIGQGSYNEQFF. CDR3 nucleotides: TGTGCCTGGAGTATCGGACAGGGGTCCTACAATGAGCAGTTCTTC.

The chain recombines TRBV20-1 with TRBJ1-3; no clear D gene. This CDR3 contains 13 residues. V lost 4 bases to trimming and J lost 1 base, with 8 bases between them. Germline CDR1 reads DFQATT; CDR2 reads SNEGSKA (reference sequence). The CDR3, as DNA: TGCAGTGCTACTACCTTTTCTGGAAACACCATATATTTT. It translates to CSATTFSGNTIYF.

The J gene is TRBJ2-2, the V gene TRBV20-1, with a weak D call TRBD1 (5 bases). Trimming cost V 5 bases and J 6 bases, with 13 bases left between them. The CDR3 sequence is 13 residues long. Germline CDR1 and CDR2: DFQATT and SNEGSKA (reference sequence). The CDR3 DNA reads TGCAGTGCTCCCAGGGCCGGTTCCGGGGAGCTGTTTTTT. The encoded protein is CSAPRAGSGELFF.

This clonotype was detected a few times. The chain joins TRBV4-3 to TRBJ2-5; D ambiguous. This CDR3 has 15 residues. V dropped 4 bases and J dropped 5 bases, with 17 bases sitting between them. From germline, CDR1 is LGHNA and CDR2 YSLEER. Here the CDR3 DNA reads TGCGCCAGCAGCCCCTATTACAAGGCCCCGGAGACCCAGTACTTC. Its translation: CASSPYYKAPETQYF.

This clonotype was observed a few times. The chain employs TRBV28 and TRBJ2-5; 7 positions match TRBD2. Judging by the DNA end, TRBJ2-1 fits better; the J call may be wrong. The CDR3 contains 12 residues. CDR1 and CDR2 (germline): MDHEN, SYDVKM. In DNA, the CDR3 is TGTGCCGGCGGGGGAGGGAACAATGAGCAGTTCTTC. Its translation: CAGGGGNNEQFF.

The chain links TRBV29-1 to TRBJ1-4; D is undetermined. This CDR3 comprises 13 residues. Per the germline V gene, CDR1 is SQVTM and CDR2 is ANQGSEA. V shed 4 bases and J shed 3 bases, with 9 bases lying between them. CDR3 in amino acids: CSVVGDANEKLFF. The CDR3 bases are TGCAGCGTTGTTGGGGATGCTAATGAAAAACTGTTTTTT.

In DNA, the CDR3 is TGCAGCGCCTGGTCGCAGGGGGCGGGGGAGCAGTACTTC. Translation gives CSAWSQGAGEQYF. This chain uses TRBV29-1 with TRBJ2-7; TRBD1 agrees at 8 bases. Trimming cost V 7 bases and J 7 bases; bases outside gene matches: 12. CDR3 length equals 13 residues. Germline loops: CDR1 SQVTM, CDR2 ANQGSEA.